This T cell receptor beta chain was recorded in a study of cytomegalovirus exposure and HLA in healthy donors. Broader study findings: The classifier reportedly diagnosed cytomegalovirus status with high sensitivity and specificity. An analysis was carried out later, and it reportedly showed fewer N-insertions in an Asian-associated ancestry cluster than the approximately 700-donor mean. Productive rates of about 90% or about 30% were seen for most TCR beta V segments in an earlier analysis.

Primers: 60 Vbeta forward and 13 Jbeta reverse. Sequencing was performed with immunoSEQ multiplex PCR; in TCRdb, only in-frame clones are kept and a portion is missing. In all, the sample yields 30,000 to 40,000 clones. Turning to this clone: Its antigen remains unidentified.

Germline CDR1 and CDR2: SGHKS and YYEKEE (reference sequence). V shed 6 bases, J shed 6 bases, and the junction held 12 bases outside the gene matches. This CDR3 has 14 amino acids. Sample: PBMCs. The sequence was obtained from a man in his forties in good health and CMV-seropositive. The chain recombines TRBV5-5 with TRBJ2-7, with 7 nucleotides matching TRBD1. The CDR3 loop is CASTDGRGRTEQYF. In DNA, the CDR3 is TGTGCCAGCACCGACGGAAGGGGGCGGACCGAGCAGTACTTC. The full variable domain, with the rest looked up from reference TRBV5-5 and TRBJ2-7, is DAGVTQSPTHLIKTRGQQVTLRCSPISGHKSVSWYQQVLGQGPQFIFQYYEKEERGRGNFPDRFSARQFPNYSSELNVNALLLGDSALYLCASTDGRGRTEQYFGPGTRLTVT.